Below are 4 T cell receptor beta chains sequenced from a single sample in a study of blood T cell repertoires in COVID-19. This table comes from immunoSEQ multiplex PCR, and its TCRdb copy is limited to in-frame clones, with some not included. The data contain around 210,000 clones, roughly nine tenths of them seen just once; the ten biggest clones take up 0.7% to 0.8%. The sample taken for sequencing was peripheral blood. The receptors originated from a woman in her sixties or seventies with acute or convalescent COVID-19.

This sequence joins TRBV27 and TRBJ2-3, with D uncertain. This CDR3 contains 16 residues. Germline loops: CDR1 MNHEY, CDR2 SMNVEV (reference sequence). Trimming took 1 base from V and 0 from J, leaving 11 bases between them. CDR3 residues: CASSLYPASSTDTQYF. The DNA of the CDR3 is TGTGCCAGCAGTTTATACCCCGCGTCTAGCACAGATACGCAGTATTTT.

The V and J genes are TRBV2 and TRBJ2-2; TRBD2 matches at 8 bases. The CDR3 extends over 14 amino acids. V lost 7 bases, J lost 4 bases, and 5 bases stayed unmatched. CDR1 and CDR2 from the germline V gene are SNHLY and FYNNEI. The CDR3 DNA reads TGTGCCAGCAAGGTAGCGGGGAGCACCGGGGAGCTGTTTTTT. The encoded protein is CASKVAGSTGELFF.

In this sample, this clone turned up a few times. The CDR3 reads CASSVGLAETDTQYF. CDR3 in DNA: TGTGCCAGCAGCGTGGGACTAGCGGAGACAGATACGCAGTATTTT. The chain links TRBV9 to TRBJ2-3; TRBD2 agrees at 11 bases. Germline trimming cut 2 bases from V and 3 bases from J; bases unmatched to any gene: 2. The V gene's germline CDR1 is SGDLS and CDR2 YYNGEE. The CDR3 is 15 amino acids.

The chain combines TRBV11-3 with TRBJ2-2; 7 bases match TRBD1. Per the germline V gene, CDR1 is SGHNT and CDR2 is YENEEA. This CDR3 has 12 residues. Losses at the gene ends were 7 bases for V and 6 bases for J; bases not matched to a gene: 2. The CDR3 loop reads CASTTGAGELFF. The CDR3 DNA is TGTGCCAGCACCACAGGGGCCGGGGAGCTGTTTTTT. The whole variable domain, filled in from reference TRBV11-3 and TRBJ2-2, reads EAGVVQSPRYKIIEKKQPVAFWCNPISGHNTLYWYLQNLGQGPELLIRYENEEAVDDSQLPKDRFSAERLKGVDSTLKIQPAELGDSAVYLCASTTGAGELFFGEGSRLTVL.